The rows below give T cell receptor beta chains drawn from one sample of a study of OX40 agonist ivuxolimab in advanced cancers. This table comes from immunoSEQ multiplex PCR, and its TCRdb copy is limited to in-frame clones, with some not included. The data hold some 46,000 clones, with 89% observed a single time. The specimen comprised CD4+ or CD8+ T cells sorted from blood, sampled in a trial of the OX40 agonist ivuxolimab. The receptors shown here come from an adult with an advanced solid tumor such as melanoma, head and neck, liver or kidney cancer. Each CDR3 is given with its conserved first and last residue. D genes are given only for firm matches. Clone size is given for some rows only: seen once, a few or many times, or a class if the clone is expanded.

size,D,V,length,J,CDR3,DNA
-,-,TRBV9,14,TRBJ2-7,CASSEAGLSYEQYF,TGTGCCAGCAGCGAGGCGGGCCTCTCCTACGAGCAGTACTTC
-,-,TRBV29-1,11,TRBJ2-2,CSVYDTGELFF,TGCAGCGTTTATGACACCGGGGAGCTGTTTTTT
-,-,TRBV2,12,TRBJ1-5,CASSEGYQPQHF,TGTGCCAGCAGTGAAGGGTATCAGCCCCAGCATTTT
-,-,TRBV9,14,TRBJ2-1,CASNPWGTNNEQFF,TGTGCCAGCAACCCCTGGGGTACTAACAATGAGCAGTTCTTC
-,TRBD1,TRBV11-2,16,TRBJ1-2,CASSFDRGRANYGYTF,TGTGCCAGCAGCTTCGACAGGGGTCGAGCTAACTATGGCTACACCTTC
-,-,TRBV11-1,15,TRBJ1-2,CASSLAFRNKDGYTF,TGTGCCAGCAGCTTAGCCTTCAGGAATAAGGATGGCTACACCTTC
-,TRBD1,TRBV10-3,15,TRBJ2-7,CAISDLLDRGYEQYF,TGTGCCATCAGTGACCTTTTAGACAGGGGGTACGAGCAGTACTTC
-,TRBD1,TRBV5-1,14,TRBJ1-2,CASSSETGAHGYTF,TGCGCCAGCAGCTCGGAGACAGGGGCTCATGGCTACACCTTC
-,TRBD1,TRBV11-3,16,TRBJ1-3,CASSPRDRDSGNTIYF,TGTGCCAGCAGCCCCCGGGACAGAGACTCTGGAAACACCATATATTTT
-,TRBD1,TRBV4-1,13,TRBJ2-3,CASSPGGTDTQYF,TGCGCCAGCAGCCCAGGGGGAACAGATACGCAGTATTTT
-,TRBD1,TRBV27,17,TRBJ1-2,CASSLSRGQGAIYGYTF,TGTGCCAGCAGTTTGTCCCGGGGACAGGGGGCGATATATGGCTACACCTTC
-,TRBD2,TRBV27,13,TRBJ2-7,CATSDGLDYEQYF,TGTGCCACATCGGACGGACTAGACTACGAGCAGTACTTC
-,-,TRBV27,14,TRBJ2-7,CASSLGGFNYEQYF,TGTGCCAGCAGTTTGGGAGGATTCAACTACGAGCAGTACTTC
-,-,TRBV4-3,15,TRBJ1-1,CASSQGVNLNTEAFF,TGCGCCAGCAGCCAAGGCGTCAACCTGAACACTGAAGCTTTCTTT
-,TRBD1,TRBV30,17,TRBJ2-6,CAWSSWTGGYGANVLTF,TGTGCCTGGAGTTCTTGGACAGGGGGATATGGGGCCAACGTCCTGACTTTC
-,-,TRBV27,13,TRBJ1-1,CASSLSKNTEAFF,TGTGCCAGCAGTTTATCTAAGAACACTGAAGCTTTCTTT
-,TRBD1,TRBV27,16,TRBJ2-7,CASSFTPGQGVYEQYF,TGTGCCAGCAGTTTCACTCCGGGACAGGGGGTTTACGAGCAGTACTTC
-,TRBD2,TRBV7-3,14,TRBJ2-1,CASSPSGGYNEQFF,TGTGCCAGCAGCCCTAGCGGGGGATACAATGAGCAGTTCTTC
-,-,TRBV6-5,13,TRBJ2-1,CARTTRYESLQFF,TGTGCCAGGACGACGCGCTACGAATCTCTGCAGTTCTTC
-,TRBD1,TRBV5-6,15,TRBJ1-4,CASSGRDRVDEKLFF,TGTGCCAGCAGCGGCAGGGACAGGGTGGATGAAAAACTGTTTTTT
once,TRBD1,TRBV7-9,18,TRBJ2-7,CASSLVIHGTGGYYEQYF,TGTGCCAGCAGCTTAGTAATTCATGGCACAGGGGGTTACTACGAGCAGTACTTC
-,-,TRBV10-3,15,TRBJ2-2,CATLPNWQDTGELFF,TGTGCCACTCTACCTAATTGGCAGGACACCGGGGAGCTGTTTTTT
-,-,TRBV11-3,13,TRBJ1-3,CASSPIHGNTIYF,TGTGCCAGCAGCCCAATACACGGAAACACCATATATTTT
-,-,TRBV5-4,11,TRBJ2-3,CASSLTHTQYF,TGTGCCAGCAGCTTGACCCATACGCAGTATTTT
-,TRBD1,TRBV4-3,13,TRBJ1-3,CASSDRVGNTIYF,TGCGCCAGCAGTGACAGGGTCGGAAACACCATATATTTT
-,TRBD2,TRBV14,15,TRBJ2-3,CASSPSGGAPDTQYF,TGTGCCAGCAGCCCTAGCGGGGGGGCGCCAGATACGCAGTATTTT
-,-,TRBV7-3,16,TRBJ2-3,CASSLVSPIPADTQYF,TGTGCCAGCAGCTTAGTGTCGCCTATCCCGGCAGATACGCAGTATTTT
-,-,TRBV2,15,TRBJ2-5,CASKGTPPSSETQYF,TGTGCCAGCAAGGGAACACCCCCTAGTTCAGAGACCCAGTACTTC
-,-,TRBV7-2,15,TRBJ1-1,CASSFSGTGNTEAFF,TGTGCCAGCAGCTTCTCCGGGACGGGGAACACTGAAGCTTTCTTT
once,-,TRBV29-1,13,TRBJ2-7,CSVAGGTVYEQYF,TGCAGCGTTGCGGGCGGGACGGTCTACGAGCAGTACTTC
-,TRBD2,TRBV7-6,18,TRBJ2-7,CASSPGTSGRVYSYEQYF,TGTGCCAGCAGCCCGGGGACTAGCGGGAGGGTCTACTCCTACGAGCAGTACTTC
-,TRBD1,TRBV12-5,17,TRBJ1-4,CASGLVETGDPNEKLFF,TGTGCTAGTGGTTTGGTTGAGACAGGGGATCCTAATGAAAAACTGTTTTTT
-,-,TRBV4-1,15,TRBJ1-3,CASSIQRSSGNTIYF,TGCGCCAGCAGCATCCAACGCAGCTCTGGAAACACCATATATTTT
-,-,TRBV7-2,15,TRBJ1-3,CASSQQGISGNTIYF,TGTGCCAGCAGCCAACAGGGTATCTCTGGAAACACCATATATTTT
-,TRBD1,TRBV4-3,18,TRBJ2-7,CASSQDGETGGFAYEQYF,TGCGCCAGCAGCCAAGATGGGGAAACAGGGGGTTTTGCCTACGAGCAGTACTTC
-,TRBD1,TRBV7-2,16,TRBJ1-1,CASSLGAGQANTEAFF,TGTGCCAGCAGCTTAGGGGCCGGACAGGCGAACACTGAAGCTTTCTTT
-,-,TRBV9,16,TRBJ2-1,CASSVGTLSSYNEQFF,TGTGCCAGCAGCGTAGGGACCCTTAGCTCCTACAATGAGCAGTTCTTC
-,-,TRBV20-1,11,TRBJ2-1,CSVFAANEQFF,TGCAGTGTTTTTGCGGCCAATGAGCAGTTCTTC
few,-,TRBV7-6,18,TRBJ1-6,CASSRRRSESSYNSPLHF,TGTGCCAGCAGCCGCCGAAGATCAGAGAGCTCCTATAATTCACCCCTCCACTTT
few,-,TRBV27,15,TRBJ1-4,CASSLRQATNEKLFF,TGTGCCAGCAGTTTAAGACAGGCAACTAATGAAAAACTGTTTTTT
-,-,TRBV9,13,TRBJ2-3,CASSEVSTDTQYF,TGTGCCAGCAGCGAAGTTAGCACAGATACGCAGTATTTT
once,TRBD1,TRBV7-8,15,TRBJ1-2,CASSSGTGGSYGYTF,TGTGCCAGCAGCTCAGGGACAGGGGGATCCTATGGCTACACCTTC
-,-,TRBV10-3,18,TRBJ2-7,CAISEFFLRGEGAYEQYF,TGTGCCATCAGTGAGTTTTTCTTGAGGGGGGAGGGAGCCTACGAGCAGTACTTC
once,TRBD2,TRBV29-1,15,TRBJ2-1,CSGRGGSDRYNEQFF,TGCAGCGGACGGGGCGGGAGCGATCGATACAATGAGCAGTTCTTC
-,TRBD1,TRBV30,12,TRBJ1-1,CAWSQGAQEAFF,TGTGCCTGGAGTCAGGGGGCGCAGGAAGCTTTCTTT
-,-,TRBV19,12,TRBJ2-7,CASTMDGYEQYF,TGTGCCAGTACGATGGACGGCTACGAGCAGTACTTC
-,-,TRBV7-9,15,TRBJ2-7,CASSGGDRPSYEQYF,TGTGCCAGCAGCGGTGGGGACCGACCGTCCTACGAGCAGTACTTC
-,-,TRBV30,16,TRBJ2-2,CAWSVPRGGGTGELFF,TGTGCCTGGAGTGTACCGAGGGGCGGTGGCACCGGGGAGCTGTTTTTT
-,-,TRBV6-1,15,TRBJ2-6,CASSEFSTGANVLTF,TGTGCCAGCAGTGAATTCAGTACTGGGGCCAACGTCCTGACTTTC
once,-,TRBV5-1,15,TRBJ2-1,CASSPWAPEGNEQFF,TGCGCCAGCAGCCCGTGGGCCCCCGAGGGCAATGAGCAGTTCTTC
-,-,TRBV11-3,14,TRBJ2-1,CASSALSEDRAQFF,TGTGCCAGCAGCGCCTTAAGCGAGGATCGGGCGCAGTTCTTC
-,TRBD2,TRBV4-3,14,TRBJ2-7,CASSQTGGAYEQYF,TGCGCCAGCAGCCAAACGGGAGGCGCCTACGAGCAGTACTTC
-,TRBD2,TRBV6-5,14,TRBJ2-7,CASSYTGGRYEQYF,TGTGCCAGCAGTTACACGGGGGGGAGGTACGAGCAGTACTTC
-,TRBD1,TRBV4-3,18,TRBJ2-5,CASSQEEDKQGVGETQYF,TGCGCCAGCAGCCAAGAAGAAGACAAACAGGGGGTAGGAGAGACCCAGTACTTC